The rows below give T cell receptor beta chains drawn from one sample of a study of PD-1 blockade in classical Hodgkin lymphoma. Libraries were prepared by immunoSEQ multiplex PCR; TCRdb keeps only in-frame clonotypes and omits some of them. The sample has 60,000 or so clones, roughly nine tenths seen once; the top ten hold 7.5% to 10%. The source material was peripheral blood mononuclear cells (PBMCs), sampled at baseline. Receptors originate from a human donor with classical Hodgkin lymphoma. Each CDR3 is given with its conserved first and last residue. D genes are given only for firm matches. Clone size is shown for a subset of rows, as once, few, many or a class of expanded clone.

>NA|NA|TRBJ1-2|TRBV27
TGTGCCAGCAGTTTTACCTCCCCCTCAGGGGTTTCGGACTATGGCTACACCTTC
CASSFTSPSGVSDYGYTF
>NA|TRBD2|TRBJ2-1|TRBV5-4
TGTGCCAGCAGCTTGCTAGCGGGGGGGTCCTACAATGAGCAGTTCTTC
CASSLLAGGSYNEQFF
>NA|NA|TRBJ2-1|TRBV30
TGTGCCTGGACCCCGGGGCTCAATGAGCAGTTCTTC
CAWTPGLNEQFF
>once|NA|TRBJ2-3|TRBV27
TGTGCCAGCAGCCGGGACACGTCTAGCACAGATACGCAGTATTTT
CASSRDTSSTDTQYF
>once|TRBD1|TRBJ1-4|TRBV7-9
TGTGCCAGCAGCTTAGGAGGACAGGGAGTTGAAAAACTGTTTTTT
CASSLGGQGVEKLFF
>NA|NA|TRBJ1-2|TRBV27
TGTGCCAGCAGCACCGGACCGCTCTATGGCTACACCTTC
CASSTGPLYGYTF
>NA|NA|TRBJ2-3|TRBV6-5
TGTGCCAGCAGTTACTCCGGCACCTACACAGATACGCAGTATTTT
CASSYSGTYTDTQYF
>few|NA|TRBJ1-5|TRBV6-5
TGTGCCAGCAGAAACGGGGGGAATCAGCCCCAGCATTTT
CASRNGGNQPQHF
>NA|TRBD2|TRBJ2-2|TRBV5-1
TGCGCCAGCAGCTTGACCGGGACTAGCGGAAACACCGGGGAGCTGTTTTTT
CASSLTGTSGNTGELFF
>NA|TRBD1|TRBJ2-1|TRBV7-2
TGTGCCAGCGGGACAGGGATAAATGAGCAGTTCTTC
CASGTGINEQFF
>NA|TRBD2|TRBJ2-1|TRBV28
TGTGCCAGCAGTTTATGGGGACTAGCGGGAGATGAGCAGTTCTTC
CASSLWGLAGDEQFF
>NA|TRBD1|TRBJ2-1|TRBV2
TGTGCCACCAGATATGGACAGGAAAATGAGCAGTTCTTC
CATRYGQENEQFF
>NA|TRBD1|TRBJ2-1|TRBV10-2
TGCGCCAGCATCGGGACAGGGGCGTGGAATGAGCAGTTCTTC
CASIGTGAWNEQFF
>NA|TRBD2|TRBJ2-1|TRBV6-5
TGTGCCAGCAGCCCCGGACTAGCGGAAAATGAGCAGTTCTTC
CASSPGLAENEQFF
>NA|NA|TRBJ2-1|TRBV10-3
TGTGCCATCAGTGAGCAACAGGAAGGGAGGAACAATGAGCAGTTCTTC
CAISEQQEGRNNEQFF
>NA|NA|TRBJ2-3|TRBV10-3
TGTGCCATCAGCGTCGGGACTCTTCGGGGCACAGATACGCAGTATTTT
CAISVGTLRGTDTQYF
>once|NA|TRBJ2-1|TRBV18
TGTGCCAGCTCAATTCGGGAGTGGGGCCTAAACAATGAGCAGTTCTTC
CASSIREWGLNNEQFF
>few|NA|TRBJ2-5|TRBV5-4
TGTGCCAGCAGCTTACTAATAGGGACTCGACAAGAGACCCAGTACTTC
CASSLLIGTRQETQYF
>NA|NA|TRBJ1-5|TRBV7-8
TGTGCCAGCAGCTTGGGGACTCAATATAGCAATCAGCCCCAGCATTTT
CASSLGTQYSNQPQHF
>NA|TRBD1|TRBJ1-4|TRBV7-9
TGTGCCAGCAGCTCCCGACAGGGGGGTGAAAAACTGTTTTTT
CASSSRQGGEKLFF
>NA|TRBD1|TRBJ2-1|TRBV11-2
TGTGCCAGCAGCTTAGAAGGTTGGTTGGGACAGGGGTTGAAATACAATGAGCAGTTCTTC
CASSLEGWLGQGLKYNEQFF
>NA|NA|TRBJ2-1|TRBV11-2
TGTGCCAGCAGCTTAGAAGGGTTAAATGAGCAGTTCTTC
CASSLEGLNEQFF
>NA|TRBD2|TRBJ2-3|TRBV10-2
TGCGCCAGCAGCCCTAGCGGGAGGCCGCTCACAGATACGCAGTATTTT
CASSPSGRPLTDTQYF
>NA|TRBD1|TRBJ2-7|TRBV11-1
TGTGCCAGCAGCTTAGGAATAGGACAGGGGCAGTACTTC
CASSLGIGQGQYF